This T cell receptor (beta chain) was retrieved from a study of blood T cell repertoires in COVID-19 (dated by TCRdb to about 2020). For context, the study as a whole: Samples from collaborators originated in the United States, Italy and Spain and spanned both the acute and convalescent phases of COVID-19. The repertoires were made available in a free public database intended to serve as a resource for research on the immune response to SARS-CoV-2. Where available, HLA class I and class II types were taken from metadata supplied by the sample provider and were not determined by assay-based typing. The material from the prospective study consisted of cDNA or gDNA derived from T cells, B-cell-depleted T cells, or PBMCs. Subjects who had been exposed to COVID-19, were actively infected with it, or had recovered from it provided the deeply sampled blood TCRbeta repertoires that made up the dataset. The samples were drawn from two sources: the first 160 participants of the ongoing ImmuneRACE study, and 1,000 to 1,500 subjects contributed by 6 global collaborators. The sample metadata nearly always contained a de-identified subject ID, COVID-19 status, age in years and sex.

Including cysteine and phenylalanine, the CDR3 has 18 amino acids. The entry retains the CDR3 DNA only, 54 bases that are in frame from base 1. Germline trimming amounts to 3 bases on V and 2 bases on J, with 10 as the count of junction bases outside the gene matches. CDR1 is given as SGDLS and CDR2 as YYNGEE, both from the germline V gene. The study at large found these results: How much clinical and demographic metadata was included differed by source and by participant, and the metadata was provided uncurated.

Participants in the prospective study were aged about 18 to 95 years, lived in approximately 26 United States geographic areas, and enrolled through a virtual design. Cohort assignment in the prospective study relied on participant-reported clinical history from a screening survey and a study questionnaire. ImmuneRACE Cohort 3 recovered participants were defined by two consecutive negative NP/OP PCR tests, healthcare professional clearance, or symptom resolution. In the prospective study, mobile phlebotomists collected whole blood, serum and a nasopharyngeal or oropharyngeal swab from each participant. Over a roughly two-month period, participants in the prospective study had the option of providing additional blood draws and questionnaires. Before DNA extraction, blood samples from the prospective study were shipped at room temperature or frozen. Remarks on this clone: Its antigen target is currently unknown. No much larger clone is present one base from it, and per-base qualities are unavailable.

TCRbeta CDR3 regions were amplified from genomic DNA by means of the immunoSEQ Assay, a bias-controlled multiplex PCR. Regarding the original processing steps: Within the assay, amplification of reference gene primers was used to estimate how many nucleated cells each sample contained. To quantify the absolute abundance of each unique TCRbeta CDR3 rearrangement, sequence reads were collapsed and filtered. For each sample, productive Simpson clonality was calculated as the square root of Simpson's diversity index across productive rearrangements. TCRdb carries this immuneACCESS record with in-frame sequences only. Its versions omit some clonotypes, under half of them owing to an unresolved V gene in the studies checked, with the rest unexplained. V, J and clone size are taken as reported in that table, and D and trimming were inferred from the DNA itself. This sample has about 250,000 clones in its table, and over 75% of those were observed once. Less than 2.5% of the sample rests with the top ten.

This TCR came from a woman aged 18-29 years who had recovered from COVID-19. The V and J genes are TRBV9 and TRBJ2-3; the central 12 bases match TRBD2. Material: PBMCs or T cells enriched from blood (not recorded which). CDR3 protein: CASSGRGLAGGFTDTQYF. The DNA is TGTGCCAGCAGCGGAAGAGGCCTAGCGGGGGGGTTCACAGATACGCAGTATTTT.